This TCR beta chain emerged from a study of T-cell memory formation after mild COVID-19. About the study: Clustering of TCRs was largely donor specific.

CDR1 is SGHKS and CDR2 is YYEKEE in the germline V gene (reference sequence). CDR3 size: 15 residues. Trimming stripped 0 bases from V and 3 bases from J, with 12 bases between. Whole-study findings and limits: There was a balanced CD4/CD8 profile in clones contracting day 15 to 85, and later expanders leaned CD4+. Several responding clones turned up in pre-infection memory, indicating that cross-reactive memory may have taken part.

This clonotype was counted a few times. No antigen is known for it. Libraries for TCRalpha and TCRbeta carried sample barcodes and unique molecular identifiers via 5'RACE. One entry per CDR3 protein, called by TCRdb with MiXCR from the 5' RACE reads. Of roughly 400,000 distinct CDR3 sequences in the sample, roughly 18% are singletons; the top ten hold approximately 21%. The specimen sequenced was PBMCs or a T cell subset sorted from them (not recorded which). This TCR derives from a man in his late teens or twenties who had mild COVID-19 (a few samples of this study predate the infection). Cell type and time point are not known. V gene TRBV5-5 combines with J gene TRBJ1-2, with D possibly matching TRBD1 (6 bases). Here the CDR3 reads CASSLAGAGDYGYTF. The CDR3 bases are TGTGCCAGCAGCTTGGCCGGGGCAGGGGACTATGGCTACACCTTC.